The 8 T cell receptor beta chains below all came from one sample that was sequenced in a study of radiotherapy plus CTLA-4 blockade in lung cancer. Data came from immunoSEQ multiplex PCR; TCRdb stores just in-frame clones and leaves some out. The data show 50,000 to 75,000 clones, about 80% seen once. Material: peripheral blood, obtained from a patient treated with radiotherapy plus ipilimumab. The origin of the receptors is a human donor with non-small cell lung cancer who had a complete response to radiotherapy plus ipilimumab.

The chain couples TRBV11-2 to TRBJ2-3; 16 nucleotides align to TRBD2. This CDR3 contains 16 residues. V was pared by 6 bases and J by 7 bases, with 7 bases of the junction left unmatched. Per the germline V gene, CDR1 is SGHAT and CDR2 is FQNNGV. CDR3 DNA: TGTGCCAGCAGTAAGGGACTAGCGGGAGGGGAGAATACGCAGTATTTT. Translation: CASSKGLAGGENTQYF.

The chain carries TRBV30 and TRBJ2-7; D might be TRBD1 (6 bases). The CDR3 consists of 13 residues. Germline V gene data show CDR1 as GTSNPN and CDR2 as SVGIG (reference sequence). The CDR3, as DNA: TGTGCCCGGAGTGTACTTAAGGGGGAAGAGCAGTACGTC. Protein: CARSVLKGEEQYV.

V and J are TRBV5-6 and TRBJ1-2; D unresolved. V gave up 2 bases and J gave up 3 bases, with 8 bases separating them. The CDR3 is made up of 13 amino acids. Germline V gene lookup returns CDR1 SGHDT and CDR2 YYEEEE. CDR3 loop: CASSLPEDYGYTF. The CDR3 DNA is TGTGCCAGCAGCTTACCGGAAGACTATGGCTACACCTTC.

The CDR3 nucleotides read TGTGCCAGCTCACCGGGACCGATCTACGAGCAGTACGTC. Encoded protein: CASSPGPIYEQYV. The chain uses TRBV18 and TRBJ2-7; tentatively, D is TRBD1 or TRBD2 (5 bases each). Deletions cut 3 bases from V and 3 bases from J, with 9 bases between. Germline CDR1 and CDR2: KGHSH and LQKENI. The CDR3 extends over 13 amino acids.

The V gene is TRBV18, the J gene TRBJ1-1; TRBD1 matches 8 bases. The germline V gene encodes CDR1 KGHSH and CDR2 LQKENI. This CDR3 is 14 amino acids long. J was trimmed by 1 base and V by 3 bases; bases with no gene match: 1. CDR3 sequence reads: CASSPGQGNTEAFF. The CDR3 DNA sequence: TGTGCCAGCTCACCCGGACAGGGGAACACTGAAGCTTTCTTT.

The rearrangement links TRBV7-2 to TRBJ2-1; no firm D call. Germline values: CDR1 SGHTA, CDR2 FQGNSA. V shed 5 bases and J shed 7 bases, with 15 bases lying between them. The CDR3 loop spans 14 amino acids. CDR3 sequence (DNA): TGTGCCAGCAGCGAATACGGAGCGAGGAATGAGCAGTTCTTC. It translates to CASSEYGARNEQFF.

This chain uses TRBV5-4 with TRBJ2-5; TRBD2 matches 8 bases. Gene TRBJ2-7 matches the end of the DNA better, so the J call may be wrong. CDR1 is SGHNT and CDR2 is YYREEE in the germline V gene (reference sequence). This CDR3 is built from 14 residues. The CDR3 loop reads CASSFRGGSYEQYF. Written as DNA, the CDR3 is TGTGCCAGCAGCTTCCGGGGGGGGTCCTACGAGCAGTACTTC.

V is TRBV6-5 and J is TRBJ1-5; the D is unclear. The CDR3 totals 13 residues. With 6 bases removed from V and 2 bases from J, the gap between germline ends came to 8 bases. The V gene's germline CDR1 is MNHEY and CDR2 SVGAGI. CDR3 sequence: CASSLARNQPQHF. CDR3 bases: TGTGCCAGCAGCTTAGCCCGCAATCAGCCCCAGCATTTT.